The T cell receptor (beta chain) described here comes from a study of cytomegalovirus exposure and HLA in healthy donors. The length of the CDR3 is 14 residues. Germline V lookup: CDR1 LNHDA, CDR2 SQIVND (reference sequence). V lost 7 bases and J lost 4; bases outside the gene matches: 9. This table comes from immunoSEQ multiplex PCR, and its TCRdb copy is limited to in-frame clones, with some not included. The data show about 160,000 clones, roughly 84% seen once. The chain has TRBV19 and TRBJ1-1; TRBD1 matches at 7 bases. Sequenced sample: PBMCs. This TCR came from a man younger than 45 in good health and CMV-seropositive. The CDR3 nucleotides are TGTGCCAGTACACAGGGGCGGATGACCACTGAAGCTTTCTTT. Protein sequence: CASTQGRMTTEAFF.